The rows below give T cell receptor beta chains drawn from one sample of a study of shared clonotypes between healthy human individuals. Profiling relied on immunoSEQ multiplex PCR, and the TCRdb table lists in-frame clones only, not all of them. The table shows millions of clones, with over 85% occurring only once. Sequenced sample: naive CD4+ T cells sorted from blood. The receptors shown here come from a man aged 18 to 30 in good health. CDR3s include the opening cysteine and the closing phenylalanine or tryptophan. The order of the fields is D gene, J gene, clone size, V gene, CDR3 DNA, CDR3 protein. The D gene is left open where the match is weak. Clone size is given for some rows only: seen once, a few or many times, or a class if the clone is expanded.

d_gene: TRBD2; j_gene: TRBJ2-7; abundance: -; v_gene: TRBV7-8; CDR3nt: TGTGCCAGCAGCTGGACTAGCGAAACCTACGAGCAGTACTTC; CDR3aa: CASSWTSETYEQYF
d_gene: TRBD1; j_gene: TRBJ1-4; abundance: -; v_gene: TRBV19; CDR3nt: TGTGCCAGTAGCCTCGGACAGGGGAGTAATGAAAAACTGTTTTTT; CDR3aa: CASSLGQGSNEKLFF
d_gene: -; j_gene: TRBJ2-7; abundance: -; v_gene: TRBV30; CDR3nt: TGTGCCTGGAGTAGCCTTCCGAGCTCCTACGAGCAGTACTTC; CDR3aa: CAWSSLPSSYEQYF
d_gene: -; j_gene: TRBJ1-1; abundance: few; v_gene: TRBV6-6; CDR3nt: TGTGCCAGCAGCGGGGTGGCTACTGAAGCTTTCTTT; CDR3aa: CASSGVATEAFF
d_gene: -; j_gene: TRBJ2-7; abundance: -; v_gene: TRBV6-1; CDR3nt: TGTGCCAGCAGTGAGCGGCTCGAGCAGTACTTC; CDR3aa: CASSERLEQYF
d_gene: -; j_gene: TRBJ1-1; abundance: -; v_gene: TRBV19; CDR3nt: TGTGCCAGTAGTATAGCAGGGGCTAACACTGAAGCTTTCTTT; CDR3aa: CASSIAGANTEAFF
d_gene: TRBD1; j_gene: TRBJ1-5; abundance: -; v_gene: TRBV4-1; CDR3nt: TGCGCCAGCAGCCAAGAAAGGGGGCGGGGAAATAGCAATCAGCCCCAGCATTTT; CDR3aa: CASSQERGRGNSNQPQHF
d_gene: -; j_gene: TRBJ2-2; abundance: -; v_gene: TRBV18; CDR3nt: TGTGCCAGCTCACCACCCTCCCGACTAACCGGGGAGCTGTTTTTT; CDR3aa: CASSPPSRLTGELFF
d_gene: -; j_gene: TRBJ2-5; abundance: -; v_gene: TRBV5-4; CDR3nt: TGTGCCAGCAGTTTAGATGGGGAAGAGACCCAGTACTTC; CDR3aa: CASSLDGEETQYF
d_gene: -; j_gene: TRBJ2-5; abundance: -; v_gene: TRBV6-1; CDR3nt: TGTGCCAGCAGTGGGGCTCGGGTTTCCCAAGAGACCCAGTACTTC; CDR3aa: CASSGARVSQETQYF
d_gene: -; j_gene: TRBJ1-3; abundance: -; v_gene: TRBV13; CDR3nt: TGTGCCAGCAGCCGAGTCCCTTATGACACCCAGAGCTCTGGAAACACCATATATTTT; CDR3aa: CASSRVPYDTQSSGNTIYF
d_gene: -; j_gene: TRBJ2-5; abundance: -; v_gene: TRBV7-9; CDR3nt: TGTGCCAGTGATACAGGGAATGGGGGGGAGACCCAGTACTTC; CDR3aa: CASDTGNGGETQYF
d_gene: -; j_gene: TRBJ2-5; abundance: once; v_gene: TRBV7-9; CDR3nt: TGTGCCAGCAGCTCCTACAGGGCGGGGGAGGAGACCCAGTACTTC; CDR3aa: CASSSYRAGEETQYF
d_gene: TRBD2; j_gene: TRBJ2-3; abundance: once; v_gene: TRBV7-2; CDR3nt: TGTGCCAGCAGCTTAGCCTTACTAGCGGTCACAGATACGCAGTATTTT; CDR3aa: CASSLALLAVTDTQYF
d_gene: TRBD2; j_gene: TRBJ2-3; abundance: -; v_gene: TRBV11-3; CDR3nt: TGTGCCAGCAGGAGCGGGAGGGAAAGCACAGATACGCAGTATTTT; CDR3aa: CASRSGRESTDTQYF
d_gene: -; j_gene: TRBJ1-1; abundance: few; v_gene: TRBV2; CDR3nt: TGTGCCAGTAAGAGTTACCGGGACACTGAAGCTTTCTTT; CDR3aa: CASKSYRDTEAFF
d_gene: TRBD1; j_gene: TRBJ2-7; abundance: -; v_gene: TRBV9; CDR3nt: TGTGCCAGCAGCCCCAGGCAGGGGGCCTACGAGCAGTACTTC; CDR3aa: CASSPRQGAYEQYF
d_gene: -; j_gene: TRBJ1-2; abundance: -; v_gene: TRBV30; CDR3nt: TGTGCCTGGAGTCCCGAATCCTATGGCTACACCTTC; CDR3aa: CAWSPESYGYTF
d_gene: -; j_gene: TRBJ1-5; abundance: once; v_gene: TRBV5-6; CDR3nt: TGTGCCAGCGGCTCTCGGGGGCAAAGCAATCAGCCCCAGCATTTT; CDR3aa: CASGSRGQSNQPQHF
d_gene: -; j_gene: TRBJ2-5; abundance: -; v_gene: TRBV11-3; CDR3nt: TGTGCCAGCAGCTTTACGGGGGAGACCCAGTACTTC; CDR3aa: CASSFTGETQYF
d_gene: TRBD2; j_gene: TRBJ2-5; abundance: -; v_gene: TRBV5-4; CDR3nt: TGTGCCAGCAGCTTGTCCCGAGCGGGGGGGCGGGGAGAGACCCAGTACTTC; CDR3aa: CASSLSRAGGRGETQYF
d_gene: -; j_gene: TRBJ1-4; abundance: -; v_gene: TRBV5-1; CDR3nt: TGCGCCAGCAGCTATGGAGAAAAACTGTTTTTT; CDR3aa: CASSYGEKLFF
d_gene: TRBD2; j_gene: TRBJ2-3; abundance: -; v_gene: TRBV11-2; CDR3nt: TGTGCCAGCAGCGCAGGACTAGCGGGAGCAGCAGATACGCAGTATTTT; CDR3aa: CASSAGLAGAADTQYF
d_gene: -; j_gene: TRBJ2-3; abundance: -; v_gene: TRBV4-2; CDR3nt: TGTGCCAGCAGCCAATATCAGGGGGGTAGCACAGATACGCAGTATTTT; CDR3aa: CASSQYQGGSTDTQYF
d_gene: TRBD1; j_gene: TRBJ1-2; abundance: -; v_gene: TRBV27; CDR3nt: TGTGCCAGCATCCCCACGGGACAGGGGAACTATGGCTACACCTTC; CDR3aa: CASIPTGQGNYGYTF
d_gene: -; j_gene: TRBJ1-3; abundance: -; v_gene: TRBV7-6; CDR3nt: TGTGCCAGCAGCTTAGAGGTTTCGGGACCTCAACACACCATATATTTT; CDR3aa: CASSLEVSGPQHTIYF
d_gene: TRBD1; j_gene: TRBJ2-5; abundance: -; v_gene: TRBV10-1; CDR3nt: TGCGCCAGCAGCCGGGGACAGCAAGAGACCCAGTACTTC; CDR3aa: CASSRGQQETQYF
d_gene: -; j_gene: TRBJ2-5; abundance: -; v_gene: TRBV5-4; CDR3nt: TGTGCCAGCAGTCAGCGTCAAGAGACCCAGTACTTC; CDR3aa: CASSQRQETQYF
d_gene: TRBD2; j_gene: TRBJ2-5; abundance: -; v_gene: TRBV29-1; CDR3nt: TGCAGCGTTGAAATAGCGGGAGGGCCAAAGACCCAGTACTTC; CDR3aa: CSVEIAGGPKTQYF
d_gene: -; j_gene: TRBJ2-1; abundance: -; v_gene: TRBV5-6; CDR3nt: TGTGCCAGCAGCTCCATGGCGGGGAGTACCTACAATGAGCAGTTCTTC; CDR3aa: CASSSMAGSTYNEQFF
d_gene: TRBD1; j_gene: TRBJ2-5; abundance: -; v_gene: TRBV27; CDR3nt: TGTGCCAGCTCCATGGCCGGGACAGGTCGGAGAGAGACCCAGTACTTC; CDR3aa: CASSMAGTGRRETQYF
d_gene: -; j_gene: TRBJ2-7; abundance: -; v_gene: TRBV11-3; CDR3nt: TGTGCCAGCAGCCCGGACAGCCTCTCCTACGAGCAGTACTTC; CDR3aa: CASSPDSLSYEQYF
d_gene: -; j_gene: TRBJ2-1; abundance: -; v_gene: TRBV5-1; CDR3nt: TGCGCCAGCAGCTTGGTTCTAATCAATGAGCAGTTCTTC; CDR3aa: CASSLVLINEQFF
d_gene: TRBD2; j_gene: TRBJ2-3; abundance: -; v_gene: TRBV7-9; CDR3nt: TGTGCCAGCAGCCTACTAGCGGGAGGCACAGATACGCAGTATTTT; CDR3aa: CASSLLAGGTDTQYF
d_gene: -; j_gene: TRBJ2-5; abundance: -; v_gene: TRBV5-1; CDR3nt: TGCGCCAGCAGACCGGCCGGGACAAGAGAGACCCAGTACTTC; CDR3aa: CASRPAGTRETQYF
d_gene: -; j_gene: TRBJ2-2; abundance: few; v_gene: TRBV27; CDR3nt: TGTGCCAGCAGTTTCTTAGCCGGGGAGCTGTTTTTT; CDR3aa: CASSFLAGELFF
d_gene: -; j_gene: TRBJ2-7; abundance: -; v_gene: TRBV7-2; CDR3nt: TGTGCCAGCAGCCTGGCTCAGGCCAAGGACGAGCAGTACTTC; CDR3aa: CASSLAQAKDEQYF
d_gene: TRBD1; j_gene: TRBJ2-5; abundance: -; v_gene: TRBV5-1; CDR3nt: TGCGCCAGCAGCTTAGAGGGGGCACGGGAGACCCAGTACTTC; CDR3aa: CASSLEGARETQYF
d_gene: -; j_gene: TRBJ2-3; abundance: -; v_gene: TRBV19; CDR3nt: TGTGCCAGTAGTACCACATACACAGATACGCAGTATTTT; CDR3aa: CASSTTYTDTQYF
d_gene: -; j_gene: TRBJ2-4; abundance: -; v_gene: TRBV10-1; CDR3nt: TGCGCCAGCAGCCCGGGACCCCCCTCGTACATTCAGTACTTC; CDR3aa: CASSPGPPSYIQYF
d_gene: TRBD1; j_gene: TRBJ2-7; abundance: -; v_gene: TRBV6-5; CDR3nt: TGTGCCAGCAGTTCGACGGGACAGGGGACGGGGGAGCAGTACTTC; CDR3aa: CASSSTGQGTGEQYF
d_gene: -; j_gene: TRBJ2-1; abundance: -; v_gene: TRBV30; CDR3nt: -; CDR3aa: CAWSVRVGSGIFF
d_gene: -; j_gene: TRBJ2-1; abundance: -; v_gene: TRBV19; CDR3nt: TGTGCCAGTAGTCAGACAGTGCCGACGGGGAATGAGCAGTTCTTC; CDR3aa: CASSQTVPTGNEQFF
d_gene: -; j_gene: TRBJ2-7; abundance: -; v_gene: TRBV5-1; CDR3nt: TGCGCCAGCAGCTTGGAGCCCCAACGAAGCTTTACCTACGAGCAGTACTTC; CDR3aa: CASSLEPQRSFTYEQYF
d_gene: -; j_gene: TRBJ1-2; abundance: -; v_gene: TRBV6-1; CDR3nt: TGTGCCAGCGTGGGGGCAGGTAGCGCCAACTATGGCTACACCTTC; CDR3aa: CASVGAGSANYGYTF